These 25 T cell receptor beta chains came from one sample sequenced in a study of beta chain features in type 1 diabetes. Expressed TCRB transcripts were sequenced, since all the RNA that had been isolated was reverse transcribed. Profiling relied on immunoSEQ multiplex PCR, and the TCRdb table lists in-frame clones only, not all of them. This sample has about 160,000 clones, with roughly 9% found just once. Study-wide results and caveats: Shortening of TCRB CDR3s, moderate but significant, appeared in all four CD4+ subsets of Type 1 diabetes patients.

These receptors have no identified antigens. Sequenced input: central memory CD4+ T cells from blood. These receptors came from a woman in her twenties or thirties with type 1 diabetes.

The chain links TRBV28 to TRBJ1-2; D unresolved. Germline CDR1 and CDR2: MDHEN and SYDVKM. CDR3 size: 12 residues. Trimming shortened V by 8 bases and J by 4 bases, and 11 bases separated the two germline ends. The CDR3 here is CASARITYGYTF. The CDR3 bases are TGTGCCAGCGCCAGAATAACCTATGGCTACACCTTC.

This clone was found a few times. V is TRBV5-4 and J is TRBJ1-2; a possible D gene is TRBD1 (6 bases). This CDR3 contains 14 residues. Germline CDR1 and CDR2: SGHNT and YYREEE (reference sequence). Trimming shortened V by 1 base and J by 4 bases, and 11 bases separated the two germline ends. DNA of the CDR3: TGTGCCAGCAGCTTGAGCGACAGGATCTATGGCTACACCTTC. Its translation: CASSLSDRIYGYTF.

The chain couples TRBV7-9 to TRBJ1-2, with D possibly TRBD1 on 5 matching bases. CDR1 SEHNR and CDR2 FQNEAQ come from the germline V gene (reference sequence). V was shortened by 2 bases and J by 0 bases, with 13 bases between the two germline ends. The CDR3 sequence is 16 residues long. CDR3 in amino acids: CASSLWGGRTNYGYTF. Written as DNA, the CDR3 is TGTGCCAGCAGCTTATGGGGCGGTAGAACTAACTATGGCTACACCTTC. The whole variable domain, filled in from reference TRBV7-9 and TRBJ1-2, reads DTGVSQNPRHKITKRGQNVTFRCDPISEHNRLYWYRQTLGQGPEFLTYFQNEAQLEKSRLLSDRFSAERPKGSFSTLEIQRTEQGDSAMYLCASSLWGGRTNYGYTFGSGTRLTVV.

The chain recombines TRBV29-1 with TRBJ2-1; D possibly corresponds to TRBD1 (6 bases). The V gene's germline CDR1 is SQVTM and CDR2 ANQGSEA. CDR3 length equals 12 residues. Trimming removed 6 bases at V and 9 bases at J, with 15 bases between. The CDR3 nucleotides read TGCAGCGTGGGAACAGGGTATGCTGAGCAGTTCTTC. It encodes CSVGTGYAEQFF.

This clone was observed a few times. The chain is built from TRBV7-3 and TRBJ2-7; 7 bases align to TRBD1. Germline CDR1 and CDR2: SGHTA and FQGTGA. V lost 2 bases and J lost 2; bases outside the gene matches: 3. There are 14 residues in the CDR3. The CDR3, as DNA: TGTGCCAGCAGCTTAGGTCAGGGGGCCTACGAGCAGTACTTC. Protein product: CASSLGQGAYEQYF. The whole variable domain, filled in from reference TRBV7-3 and TRBJ2-7, reads GAGVSQTPSNKVTEKGKYVELRCDPISGHTALYWYRQSLGQGPEFLIYFQGTGAADDSGLPNDRFFAVRPEGSVSTLKIQRTERGDSAVYLCASSLGQGAYEQYFGPGTRLTVT.

In this sample, this clone turned up a few times. The V and J genes are TRBV12-5 and TRBJ2-1; 8 bases are shared with TRBD1. Per the germline V gene, CDR1 is LGHNT and CDR2 is FRNRAP. The CDR3 has 13 residues. The V gene end was trimmed by 6 bases and the J gene end by 6 bases; junction bases not matched to a gene: 4. CDR3 amino acids: CASGPTGGNEQFF. The CDR3 DNA is TGTGCTAGTGGCCCTACAGGGGGCAATGAGCAGTTCTTC.

The chain combines TRBV27 with TRBJ2-4; 10 bases are a match to TRBD2. Trimming removed 6 bases from V and 6 bases from J; junction bases left unmatched: 5. CDR3 length: 14 residues. Germline V lookup: CDR1 MNHEY, CDR2 SMNVEV (reference sequence). CDR3 coding DNA: TGTGCCAGCAGGCCGAGCGGGGGGGGAAACATTCAGTACTTC. Protein product: CASRPSGGGNIQYF.

This clone has just a few counts. This chain uses TRBV9 with TRBJ2-1, with 7 bases aligning to TRBD2. The CDR3 totals 15 residues. J gave up 4 bases and V 7 bases, and 11 bases lay outside the gene matches. CDR1 is SGDLS and CDR2 is YYNGEE in the germline V gene. The CDR3 nucleotides are TGTGCCAGCGACGGCCCAGCGGGGCCGTACAATGAGCAGTTCTTC. Protein product: CASDGPAGPYNEQFF.

A few counts support this clone. The rearrangement uses TRBV30 and TRBJ2-5; 7 bases map to TRBD1. The CDR3 runs to 12 residues. The V segment lost 4 bases and the J segment 5 bases; nucleotides outside the gene matches: 4. Germline lookup yields CDR1 GTSNPN and CDR2 SVGIG (reference sequence). CDR3 in DNA: TGTGCCTGGAACAGGGGTGGTGAGACCCAGTACTTC. It codes for CAWNRGGETQYF.

This clone was detected only a few times. The chain employs TRBV4-1 and TRBJ2-5; D might be TRBD1 (7 bases). Trimming removed 0 bases from V and 4 bases from J, with 15 bases in between. The CDR3 sequence is 16 residues long. CDR1 is MGHRA and CDR2 is YSYEKL in the germline V gene. In nucleotides, the CDR3 is TGCGCCAGCAGCCAAGATCCCCGGAGGGGGCGAGAGACCCAGTACTTC. Amino acid sequence: CASSQDPRRGRETQYF.

The chain is built from TRBV6-5 and TRBJ2-3; no clear D gene. CDR1 and CDR2 from the germline V gene are MNHEY and SVGAGI. Trimming shortened V by 0 bases and J by 0 bases, and 7 bases separated the two germline ends. The CDR3 extends over 15 amino acids. As DNA, the CDR3 is TGTGCCAGCAGTTACTCGGTCAGGAGCACAGATACGCAGTATTTT. Protein sequence: CASSYSVRSTDTQYF.

In its sample, this clone was seen a few times. Other DNA sequences of this sample code for an identical CDR3. The chain employs TRBV2 and TRBJ2-3, with 8 nucleotides matching TRBD2. The CDR3 extends over 15 amino acids. Per the germline V gene, CDR1 is SNHLY and CDR2 is FYNNEI. The trim removed 4 bases at V and 3 bases at J, leaving 6 bases unmatched. The CDR3: CASSVRAGGTDTQYF. For the CDR3, the DNA is TGTGCCAGCAGTGTGAGGGCGGGAGGAACAGATACGCAGTATTTT. Full variable domain (outside the CDR3, taken from reference TRBV2 and TRBJ2-3): EPEVTQTPSHQVTQMGQEVILRCVPISNHLYFYWYRQILGQKVEFLVSFYNNEISEKSEIFDDQFSVERPDGSNFTLKIRSTKLEDSAMYFCASSVRAGGTDTQYFGPGTRLTVL.

This clone has more than one count but fewer than ten. Sequence at one end of the junction differs from germline and may be a read error. The chain links TRBV7-9 to TRBJ2-3; D not certain. The CDR3 consists of 14 residues. Germline CDR1 and CDR2: SEHNR and FQNEAQ (reference sequence). The CDR3: CASSLDKSTDTQYF. CDR3 coding DNA: TGTGCCAGCAGCTTAGATAAGAGCACGGATACGCAGTATTTT.

The gene calls are TRBV28 and TRBJ2-6; D is uncertain. The CDR3 covers 16 residues. Trimming took off 0 bases at V and 3 bases at J, with 9 bases between the two ends. Germline CDR1 and CDR2: MDHEN and SYDVKM. The CDR3 reads CASSLWTSGGANVLTF. In nucleotides, the CDR3 is TGTGCCAGCAGTTTATGGACCTCAGGTGGGGCCAACGTCCTGACTTTC.

This chain joins TRBV5-1 and TRBJ2-3, with TRBD1 matching 9 bases. With 4 bases clipped from V and 8 bases from J, the junction kept 11 bases outside the gene matches. Germline CDR1 is SGHRS and CDR2 is YFSETQ. The CDR3 is 15 amino acids. CDR3 amino acids: CASSPRTGEEGTQYF. The CDR3 region has the DNA TGCGCCAGCAGCCCTAGGACAGGGGAGGAGGGTACGCAGTATTTT.

This clone was picked up a small number of times. The chain is built from TRBV18 and TRBJ1-1; D may be TRBD1 (5 bases). Germline CDR1 reads KGHSH; CDR2 reads LQKENI. The CDR3 is made up of 16 amino acids. Trimming pared 5 bases from V and 2 bases from J, leaving 18 bases between. The CDR3 nucleotides are TGTGCCAGCTCATCAAACCAAAGGGGAACCAACACTGAAGCTTTCTTT. This sequence encodes CASSSNQRGTNTEAFF.

The chain has TRBV18 and TRBJ2-2; 8 bases fit TRBD2. This CDR3 spans 17 amino acids. The junction had 6 bases not matched to a gene; V was cut back by 0 bases and J by 3 bases. Germline lookup yields CDR1 KGHSH and CDR2 LQKENI. The DNA of the CDR3 is TGTGCCAGCTCACCACCATCCGGGAGGGCCTACACCGGGGAGCTGTTTTTT. Protein sequence: CASSPPSGRAYTGELFF. Complete variable domain (other parts from reference TRBV18 and TRBJ2-2): NAGVMQNPRHLVRRRGQEARLRCSPMKGHSHVYWYRQLPEEGLKFMVYLQKENIIDESGMPKERFSAEFPKEGPSILRIQQVVRGDSAAYFCASSPPSGRAYTGELFFGEGSRLTVL.

The chain combines TRBV7-3 with TRBJ1-1; 9 bases align to TRBD1. The CDR3 length is 15 residues. Germline trimming cut 5 bases from V and 1 base from J; bases unmatched to any gene: 5. Germline lookup yields CDR1 SGHTA and CDR2 FQGTGA. The CDR3 DNA sequence: TGTGCCAGCAGCCTAAGACAGGGGGAGAACACTGAAGCTTTCTTT. Amino acid sequence: CASSLRQGENTEAFF. Full variable domain (missing parts from reference TRBV7-3 and TRBJ1-1): GAGVSQTPSNKVTEKGKYVELRCDPISGHTALYWYRQSLGQGPEFLIYFQGTGAADDSGLPNDRFFAVRPEGSVSTLKIQRTERGDSAVYLCASSLRQGENTEAFFGQGTRLTVV.

The chain recombines TRBV18 with TRBJ2-7; no reliable D call. The CDR3 is 16 residues long. The germline V gene encodes CDR1 KGHSH and CDR2 LQKENI. V was clipped by 2 bases and J by 2 bases, with 16 bases between them. The CDR3, as DNA: TGTGCCAGCTCACCAGTTCAGGTCTCCTCACCCTACGAGCAGTACTTC. Its protein is CASSPVQVSSPYEQYF.

This clone was recorded a few times. V and J are TRBV18 and TRBJ1-1; 12 nucleotides match TRBD1. Losses at the gene ends were 2 bases for V and 5 bases for J; bases not matched to a gene: 6. The CDR3 totals 16 residues. The V gene's germline CDR1 is KGHSH and CDR2 LQKENI. In DNA form, the CDR3 reads TGTGCCAGCTCACCAGGGACAGGGGGCTGGGTAACTGAAGCTTTCTTT. Its translation: CASSPGTGGWVTEAFF.

This clone turned up a few times. The V call is TRBV5-1, the J call TRBJ2-7; 7 bases match TRBD1. The junction had 3 bases not matched to a gene; V was cut back by 2 bases and J by 7 bases. CDR1 SGHRS and CDR2 YFSETQ come from the germline V gene. This CDR3 region has 12 residues. Here the CDR3 DNA reads TGCGCCAGCAGCTTTACAGGGGAAGAGCAGTACTTC. Its protein is CASSFTGEEQYF.

The V gene is TRBV9, the J gene TRBJ1-1, with TRBD1 matching 9 bases. The V gene end was trimmed by 0 bases and the J gene end by 4 bases; junction bases not matched to a gene: 4. The V gene's germline CDR1 is SGDLS and CDR2 YYNGEE. The CDR3 loop spans 15 amino acids. DNA for the CDR3: TGTGCCAGCAGCGTAGCTACAGGGGGCGGCACTGAAGCTTTCTTT. The encoded protein is CASSVATGGGTEAFF.

V is TRBV4-1 and J is TRBJ2-7, with TRBD2 matching 11 bases. J was trimmed by 3 bases and V by 3 bases; bases with no gene match: 4. The CDR3 consists of 15 residues. Germline CDR1 reads MGHRA; CDR2 reads YSYEKL. The CDR3 sequence: CASSHQTSGNYEQYF. CDR3 coding DNA: TGCGCCAGCAGCCATCAGACTAGCGGGAACTACGAGCAGTACTTC.

This clone was observed a few times. DNA of the CDR3: TGCGCCAGCAGCTTGGCAGATAACCGCTACAATGAGCAGTTCTTC. Translating gives CASSLADNRYNEQFF. The V and J genes are TRBV5-1 and TRBJ2-1; D is uncertain. V was trimmed by 0 bases and J by 3 bases, leaving 10 bases between them. This CDR3 region has 15 residues. CDR1 and CDR2 (germline): SGHRS, YFSETQ.

The chain links TRBV29-1 to TRBJ2-3, with 10 positions matching TRBD2. V lost 7 bases to trimming and J lost 0 bases; unmatched junction nucleotides: 10. Looked up from germline, CDR1 is SQVTM and CDR2 is ANQGSEA. The CDR3 has 16 amino acids. The CDR3 coding sequence is TGCAGCGCCGAACGGACTAGCGGTACTAGCACAGATACGCAGTATTTT. Amino acids: CSAERTSGTSTDTQYF.